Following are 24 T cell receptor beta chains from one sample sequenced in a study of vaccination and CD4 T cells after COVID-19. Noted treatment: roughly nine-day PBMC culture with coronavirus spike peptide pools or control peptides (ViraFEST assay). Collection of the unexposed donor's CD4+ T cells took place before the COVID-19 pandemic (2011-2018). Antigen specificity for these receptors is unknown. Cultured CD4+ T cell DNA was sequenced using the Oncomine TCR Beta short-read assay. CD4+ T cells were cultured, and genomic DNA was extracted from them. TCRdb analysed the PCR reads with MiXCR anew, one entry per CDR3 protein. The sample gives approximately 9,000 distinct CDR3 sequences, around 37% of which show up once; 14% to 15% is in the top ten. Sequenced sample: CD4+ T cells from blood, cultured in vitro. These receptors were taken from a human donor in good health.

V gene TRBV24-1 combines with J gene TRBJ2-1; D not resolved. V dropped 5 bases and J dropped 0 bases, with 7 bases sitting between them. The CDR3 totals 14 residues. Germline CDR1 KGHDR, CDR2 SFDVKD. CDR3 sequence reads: CATSVGSSYNEQFF. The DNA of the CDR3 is TGTGCCACCAGTGTAGGCAGCTCCTACAATGAGCAGTTCTTC.

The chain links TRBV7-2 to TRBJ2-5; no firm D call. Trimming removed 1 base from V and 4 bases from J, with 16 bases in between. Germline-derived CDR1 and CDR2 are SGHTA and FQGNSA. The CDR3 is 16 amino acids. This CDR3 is CASSLVYGWGRETQYF. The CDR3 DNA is TGTGCCAGCAGCTTAGTTTATGGGTGGGGAAGAGAGACCCAGTACTTC.

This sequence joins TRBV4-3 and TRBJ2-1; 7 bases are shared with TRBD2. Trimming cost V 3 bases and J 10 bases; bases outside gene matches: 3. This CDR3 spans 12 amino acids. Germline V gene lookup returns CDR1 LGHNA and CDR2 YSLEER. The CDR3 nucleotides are TGCGCCAGCAGCCAGGGGAGGGGAGAGCAGTTCTTC. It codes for CASSQGRGEQFF.

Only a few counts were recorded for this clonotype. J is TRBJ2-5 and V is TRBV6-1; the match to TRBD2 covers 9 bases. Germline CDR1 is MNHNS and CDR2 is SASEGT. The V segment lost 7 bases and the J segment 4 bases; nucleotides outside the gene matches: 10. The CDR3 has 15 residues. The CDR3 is CASTRAGGRIETQYF. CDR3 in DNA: TGTGCCAGCACGCGGGCGGGAGGGAGGATAGAGACCCAGTACTTC.

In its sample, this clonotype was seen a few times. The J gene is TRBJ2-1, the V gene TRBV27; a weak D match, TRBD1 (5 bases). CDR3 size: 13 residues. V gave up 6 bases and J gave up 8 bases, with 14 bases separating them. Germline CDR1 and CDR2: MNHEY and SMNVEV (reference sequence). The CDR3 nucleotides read TGTGCCAGCAGCCTACAAGGGGCCCATGAGCAGTTCTTC. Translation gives CASSLQGAHEQFF.

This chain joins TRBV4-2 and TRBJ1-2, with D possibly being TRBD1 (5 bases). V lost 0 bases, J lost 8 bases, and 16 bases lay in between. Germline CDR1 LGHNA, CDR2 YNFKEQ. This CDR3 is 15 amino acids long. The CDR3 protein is CASSQETAGSDGYTF. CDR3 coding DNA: TGTGCCAGCAGCCAAGAAACGGCAGGGTCAGACGGCTACACCTTC.

CDR3 sequence: CASTPGREGTQYF. The DNA of the CDR3 is TGTGCCAGCACCCCGGGTAGGGAAGGGACCCAGTACTTC. This sequence joins TRBV7-2 and TRBJ2-5, with no clear D. Germline CDR1 and CDR2: SGHTA and FQGNSA. The ends were cut back, 7 bases at V and 7 bases at J, with 16 bases in the middle. The CDR3 covers 13 residues.

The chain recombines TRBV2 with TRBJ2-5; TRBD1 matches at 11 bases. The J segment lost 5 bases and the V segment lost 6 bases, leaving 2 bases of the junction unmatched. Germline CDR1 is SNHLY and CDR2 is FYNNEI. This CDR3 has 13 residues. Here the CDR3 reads CASRDRGQETQYF. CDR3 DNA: TGTGCCAGCAGGGACAGGGGGCAGGAGACCCAGTACTTC.

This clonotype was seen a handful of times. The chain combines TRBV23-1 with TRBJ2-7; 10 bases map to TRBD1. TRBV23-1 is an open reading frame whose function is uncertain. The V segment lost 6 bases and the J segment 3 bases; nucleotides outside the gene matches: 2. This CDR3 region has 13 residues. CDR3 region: CASRRDRGYEQYF. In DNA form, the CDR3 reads TGCGCCAGCAGGCGGGACAGGGGCTACGAGCAGTACTTC.

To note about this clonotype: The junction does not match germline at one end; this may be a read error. CDR3 residues: CSAREAWGTDTQCF. The CDR3, as DNA: TGCAGTGCTAGGGAGGCCTGGGGCACAGATACGCAGTGTTTT. The chain employs TRBV20-1 and TRBJ2-3; D may be TRBD1 or TRBD2 (5 bases each). This CDR3 is 14 amino acids long. CDR1 DFQATT and CDR2 SNEGSKA come from the germline V gene (reference sequence).

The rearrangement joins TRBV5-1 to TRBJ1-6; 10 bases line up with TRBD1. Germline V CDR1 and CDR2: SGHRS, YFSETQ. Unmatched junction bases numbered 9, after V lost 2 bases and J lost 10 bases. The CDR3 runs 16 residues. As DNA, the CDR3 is TGCGCCAGCAGCTTCACTGCCGGGACAGGGGAATCACCCCTCCACTTT. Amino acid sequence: CASSFTAGTGESPLHF.

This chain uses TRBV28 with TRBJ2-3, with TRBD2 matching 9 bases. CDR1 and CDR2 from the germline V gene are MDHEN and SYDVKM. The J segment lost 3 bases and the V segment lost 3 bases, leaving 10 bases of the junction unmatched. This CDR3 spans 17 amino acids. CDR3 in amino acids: CASSFAGGRGVTDTQYF. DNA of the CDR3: TGTGCCAGCAGTTTTGCGGGAGGGAGAGGGGTGACAGATACGCAGTATTTT.

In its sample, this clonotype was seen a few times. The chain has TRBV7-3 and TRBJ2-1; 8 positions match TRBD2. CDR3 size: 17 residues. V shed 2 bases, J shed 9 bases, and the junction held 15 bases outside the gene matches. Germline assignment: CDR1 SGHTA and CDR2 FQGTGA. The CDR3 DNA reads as TGTGCCAGCAGCTTAGTCGGTAGGGGACTAGTGGCCGCTGAGCAGTTCTTC. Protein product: CASSLVGRGLVAAEQFF.

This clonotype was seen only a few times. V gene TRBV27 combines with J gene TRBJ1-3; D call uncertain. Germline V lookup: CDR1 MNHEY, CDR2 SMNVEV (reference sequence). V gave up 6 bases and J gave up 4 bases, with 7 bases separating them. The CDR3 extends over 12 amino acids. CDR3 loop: CASRGYGNTIYF. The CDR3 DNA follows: TGTGCCAGCAGGGGCTACGGAAACACCATATATTTT.

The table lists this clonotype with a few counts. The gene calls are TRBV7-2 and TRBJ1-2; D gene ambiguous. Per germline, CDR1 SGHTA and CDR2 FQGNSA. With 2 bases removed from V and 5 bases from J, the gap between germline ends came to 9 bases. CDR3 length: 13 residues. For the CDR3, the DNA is TGTGCCAGCAGCTTAAGCGCGATGTATGGCTACACCTTC. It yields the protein CASSLSAMYGYTF.

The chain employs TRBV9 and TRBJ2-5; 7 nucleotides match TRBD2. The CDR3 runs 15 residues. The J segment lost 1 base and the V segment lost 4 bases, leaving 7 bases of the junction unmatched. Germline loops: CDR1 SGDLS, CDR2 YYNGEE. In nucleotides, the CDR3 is TGTGCCAGCAGCATAGTCCCTAGCGGCCAAGAGACCCAGTACTTC. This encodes CASSIVPSGQETQYF.

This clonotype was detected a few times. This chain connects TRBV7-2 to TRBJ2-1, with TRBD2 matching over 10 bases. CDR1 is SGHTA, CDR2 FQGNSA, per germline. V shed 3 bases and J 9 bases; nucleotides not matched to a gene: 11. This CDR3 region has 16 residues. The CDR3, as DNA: TGTGCCAGCAGCTTTCTGCCTAGCGGGAGTCAGGTTGAGCAGTTCTTC. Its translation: CASSFLPSGSQVEQFF. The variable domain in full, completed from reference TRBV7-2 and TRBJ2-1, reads GAGVSQSPSNKVTEKGKDVELRCDPISGHTALYWYRQSLGQGLEFLIYFQGNSAPDKSGLPSDRFSAERTGGSVSTLTIQRTQQEDSAVYLCASSFLPSGSQVEQFFGPGTRLTVL.

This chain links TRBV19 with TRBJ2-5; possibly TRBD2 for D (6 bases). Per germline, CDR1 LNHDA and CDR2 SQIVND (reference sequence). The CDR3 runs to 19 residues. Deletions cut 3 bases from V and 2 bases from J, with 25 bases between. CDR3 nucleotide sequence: TGTGCCAGTAGTATCCTACCGTCGGCGAGCGCGGGATTACAAGAGACCCAGTACTTC. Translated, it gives CASSILPSASAGLQETQYF.

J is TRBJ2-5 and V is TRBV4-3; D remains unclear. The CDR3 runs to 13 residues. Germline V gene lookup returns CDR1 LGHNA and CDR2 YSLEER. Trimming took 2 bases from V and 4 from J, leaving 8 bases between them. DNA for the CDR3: TGCGCCAGCAGCCAAATGCAGTCAGAGACCCAGTACTTC. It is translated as CASSQMQSETQYF.

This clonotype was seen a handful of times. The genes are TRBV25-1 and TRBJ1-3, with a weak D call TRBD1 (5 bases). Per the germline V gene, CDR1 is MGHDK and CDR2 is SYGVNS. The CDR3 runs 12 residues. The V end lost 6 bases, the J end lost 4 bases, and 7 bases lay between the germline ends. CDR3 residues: CASRGDGNTIYF. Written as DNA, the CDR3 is TGTGCCAGCAGGGGGGACGGAAACACCATATATTTT.

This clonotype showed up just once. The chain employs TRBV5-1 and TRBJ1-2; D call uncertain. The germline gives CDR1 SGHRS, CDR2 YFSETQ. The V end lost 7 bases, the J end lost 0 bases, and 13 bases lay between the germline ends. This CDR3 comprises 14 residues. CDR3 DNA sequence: TGCGCCAGCCTCGTGGAGAGCCCTAACTATGGCTACACCTTC. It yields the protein CASLVESPNYGYTF. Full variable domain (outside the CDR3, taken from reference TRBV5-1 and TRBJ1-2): KAGVTQTPRYLIKTRGQQVTLSCSPISGHRSVSWYQQTPGQGLQFLFEYFSETQRNKGNFPGRFSGRQFSNSRSEMNVSTLELGDSALYLCASLVESPNYGYTFGSGTRLTVV.

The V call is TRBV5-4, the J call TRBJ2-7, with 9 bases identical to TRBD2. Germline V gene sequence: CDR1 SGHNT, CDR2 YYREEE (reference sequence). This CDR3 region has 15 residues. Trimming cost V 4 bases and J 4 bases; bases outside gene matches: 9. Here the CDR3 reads CASSPGLAGLYEQYF. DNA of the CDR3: TGTGCCAGCAGCCCTGGGCTAGCGGGACTGTACGAGCAGTACTTC.

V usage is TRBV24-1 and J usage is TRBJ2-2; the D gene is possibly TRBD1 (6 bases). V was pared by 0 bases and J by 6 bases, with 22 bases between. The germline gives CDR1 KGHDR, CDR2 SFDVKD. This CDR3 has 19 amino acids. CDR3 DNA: TGTGCCACCAGTGATTTGTTCGTAGGACAGCCTGGGTACTCCGGGGAGCTGTTTTTT. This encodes CATSDLFVGQPGYSGELFF.

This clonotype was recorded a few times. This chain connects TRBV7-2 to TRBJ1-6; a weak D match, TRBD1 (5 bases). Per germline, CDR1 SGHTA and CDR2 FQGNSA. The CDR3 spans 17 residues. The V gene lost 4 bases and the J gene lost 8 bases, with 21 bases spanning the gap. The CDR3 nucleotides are TGTGCCAGCAGCTCCCCCGCGGGGCTGCGAGCTCATTCACCCCTCCACTTT. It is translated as CASSSPAGLRAHSPLHF.